Below, 19 T cell receptor beta chains from the same sample are listed, as sequenced in a study of T cell responses to AZD1222 COVID-19 vaccine. TCRdb's table, derived via immunoSEQ multiplex PCR, lists solely in-frame clones and lacks some. The profile shows 94,000 or so clones, roughly nine tenths of them singletons. The source was peripheral blood, collected on day 0 of AZD1222 vaccination. These receptors all come from an adult in good health.

The chain uses TRBV5-6 and TRBJ2-5, with 7 bases lining up with TRBD1. Germline CDR1 and CDR2: SGHDT and YYEEEE. This CDR3 has 14 amino acids. V gave up 5 bases and J gave up 5 bases; unmatched junction bases: 9. In DNA, the CDR3 is TGTGCCAGCAGAAGACAGGGTAGTGGGGAGACCCAGTACTTC. As protein: CASRRQGSGETQYF.

The V call is TRBV19, the J call TRBJ2-5; 7 positions match TRBD2. The germline gives CDR1 LNHDA, CDR2 SQIVND (reference sequence). The CDR3 length is 16 residues. Losses at the gene ends were 4 bases for V and 4 bases for J; bases not matched to a gene: 12. The DNA for the CDR3 is TGTGCCAGTAGTACTTATGGACTAGGCCCTGGAGAGACCCAGTACTTC. Translated: CASSTYGLGPGETQYF.

This clone has only one observation. The chain recombines TRBV27 with TRBJ1-2; D is perhaps TRBD1 (6 bases). The CDR3 is made up of 14 amino acids. The V gene lost 4 bases and the J gene lost 8 bases, with 17 bases spanning the gap. In germline, CDR1 is MNHEY, CDR2 SMNVEV (reference sequence). The DNA for the CDR3 is TGTGCCAGCAGTTATAACCCAAGGACAGACGGCTACACCTTC. This translates into CASSYNPRTDGYTF.

V is TRBV4-3 and J is TRBJ2-7; D is uncertain. Trimming left V 0 bases short and J 5 bases short, with 11 bases between. This CDR3 has 14 amino acids. Germline lookup yields CDR1 LGHNA and CDR2 YSLEER. The CDR3, as DNA: TGCGCCAGCAGCCAAGATGAACCGGGCCACGAGCAGTACTTC. It specifies CASSQDEPGHEQYF.

This clone was seen a single time. The chain couples TRBV18 to TRBJ2-1, with D perhaps matching TRBD1 or TRBD2 (5 bases each). CDR1 is KGHSH and CDR2 is LQKENI in the germline V gene. V was cut by 2 bases and J by 1 base, with 12 bases left in between. The CDR3 totals 16 residues. CDR3 bases: TGTGCCAGCTCACCAGGGGGTGGCAGTTCCTACAATGAGCAGTTCTTC. Translated: CASSPGGGSSYNEQFF.

The chain has TRBV28 and TRBJ1-5; maybe TRBD1 (5 bases). The CDR3 loop spans 13 amino acids. V lost 6 bases and J 4 bases, leaving 10 bases between the germline ends. CDR1 MDHEN and CDR2 SYDVKM come from the germline V gene. CDR3 in DNA: TGTGCCAGCAGCCAGGGAACTAATCAGCCCCAGCATTTT. Translated, it gives CASSQGTNQPQHF.

J is TRBJ2-5 and V is TRBV5-1, with a tentative D call TRBD1 (6 bases). Trimming removed 0 bases from V and 1 base from J, with 13 bases in between. The V gene's germline CDR1 is SGHRS and CDR2 YFSETQ. This CDR3 has 16 residues. The CDR3 spells CASSLEGDLTQETQYF. In nucleotides, the CDR3 is TGCGCCAGCAGCTTGGAGGGGGACCTTACCCAAGAGACCCAGTACTTC.

CDR3 DNA: TGTGCCAGCAGTCAGAGGAGGGGCTATGGCTACACCTTC. It specifies CASSQRRGYGYTF. The chain employs TRBV12-3 or TRBV12-4 and TRBJ1-2; D may be TRBD1 (5 bases). The CDR3 spans 13 residues. V was cut by 5 bases and J by 4 bases, with 11 bases left in between.

This chain uses TRBV6-2 or TRBV6-3 with TRBJ2-1; no reliable D call. Germline V gene lookup returns CDR1 MNHEY and CDR2 SVGEGT. V was trimmed by 8 bases and J by 7 bases, leaving 15 bases between them. The CDR3 spans 13 residues. The CDR3 protein is CASGLDPWNEQFF. CDR3 coding DNA: TGTGCCAGCGGCCTGGACCCATGGAATGAGCAGTTCTTC.

This clone was found once. The rearrangement joins TRBV14 to TRBJ1-2; D call uncertain. This CDR3 region has 13 residues. V was cut by 3 bases and J by 5 bases, with 10 bases left in between. CDR1 and CDR2 from the germline V gene are SGHDN and FVKESK. The CDR3 reads CASSHGPTYGYTF. CDR3 in DNA: TGTGCCAGCAGCCATGGACCAACGTATGGCTACACCTTC.

This clone was counted a single time. The chain carries TRBV30 and TRBJ1-6; D is uncertain. The CDR3 loop spans 13 amino acids. V was clipped by 2 bases and J by 7 bases, with 9 bases between them. Germline CDR1 reads GTSNPN; CDR2 reads SVGIG (reference sequence). CDR3 nucleotides: TGTGCCTGGAGTTTACAGTCCAATTCACCCCTCCACTTT. It encodes CAWSLQSNSPLHF.

The table lists this clone with a few counts. The rearrangement links TRBV6-1 to TRBJ2-3, with 11 positions matching TRBD2. The V segment lost 3 bases and the J segment 6 bases; nucleotides outside the gene matches: 8. There are 16 residues in the CDR3. Germline V gene lookup returns CDR1 MNHNS and CDR2 SASEGT. The CDR3 loop is CASSDLSGGAGDTQYF. In DNA form, the CDR3 reads TGTGCCAGCAGTGATCTTAGCGGGGGGGCGGGTGATACGCAGTATTTT.

The chain carries TRBV28 and TRBJ1-5; D not certain. The length of the CDR3 is 14 residues. Trimming pared 4 bases from V and 5 bases from J, leaving 12 bases between. Germline V lookup: CDR1 MDHEN, CDR2 SYDVKM. CDR3 in amino acids: CASSSVVGDQPQHF. The CDR3 DNA reads TGTGCCAGCAGTTCGGTCGTTGGGGATCAGCCCCAGCATTTT.

The J gene is TRBJ1-1, the V gene TRBV6-4; D is ambiguous. Germline V gene sequence: CDR1 MRHNA, CDR2 SNTAGT. This CDR3 contains 13 residues. Deletions cut 6 bases from V and 1 base from J, with 9 bases between. CDR3 loop: CASRKSWNTEAFF. The CDR3 nucleotides are TGTGCCAGCAGGAAGAGTTGGAACACTGAAGCTTTCTTT.

V usage is TRBV19 and J usage is TRBJ2-3; possible D gene TRBD1, 6 bases. CDR3 length equals 14 residues. The germline CDR1 and CDR2 sequences are LNHDA and SQIVND (reference sequence). Trimming removed 3 bases at V and 4 bases at J, with 11 bases between. This CDR3 reads CASSMGRGSDTQYF. CDR3 coding DNA: TGTGCCAGTAGTATGGGTAGGGGGTCAGATACGCAGTATTTT.

This chain connects TRBV7-2 to TRBJ1-2, with D uncertain. V shed 0 bases and J shed 0 bases, with 8 bases lying between them. The CDR3 extends over 15 amino acids. Germline loops: CDR1 SGHTA, CDR2 FQGNSA. CDR3 DNA sequence: TGTGCCAGCAGCTTAGCGGGCGTATCTAACTATGGCTACACCTTC. Translating it yields CASSLAGVSNYGYTF.

The chain joins TRBV7-2 to TRBJ1-2; D remains unclear. Germline CDR1 reads SGHTA; CDR2 reads FQGNSA. Deletions cut 2 bases from V and 2 bases from J, with 9 bases between. The CDR3 is made up of 14 amino acids. The CDR3 bases are TGTGCCAGCAGCTTATCTTCTGGAAACTATGGCTACACCTTC. Translation gives CASSLSSGNYGYTF.

The rearrangement uses TRBV6-5 and TRBJ1-1; tentatively, D is TRBD1 (5 bases). The CDR3 extends over 12 amino acids. Trimming left V 5 bases short and J 5 bases short, with 9 bases between. Germline assignment: CDR1 MNHEY and CDR2 SVGAGI. DNA for the CDR3: TGTGCCAGCAGTAGGGGACGGACTGAAGCTTTCTTT. Translated: CASSRGRTEAFF.

The rearrangement uses TRBV4-1 and TRBJ2-1; tentatively, D is TRBD2 (5 bases). Germline-derived CDR1 and CDR2 are MGHRA and YSYEKL. V was cut by 2 bases and J by 4 bases, with 18 bases left in between. This CDR3 is built from 17 residues. The CDR3 sequence: CASSQPPWRAQYNEQFF. Written as DNA, the CDR3 is TGCGCCAGCAGCCAACCCCCATGGCGGGCTCAATACAATGAGCAGTTCTTC.